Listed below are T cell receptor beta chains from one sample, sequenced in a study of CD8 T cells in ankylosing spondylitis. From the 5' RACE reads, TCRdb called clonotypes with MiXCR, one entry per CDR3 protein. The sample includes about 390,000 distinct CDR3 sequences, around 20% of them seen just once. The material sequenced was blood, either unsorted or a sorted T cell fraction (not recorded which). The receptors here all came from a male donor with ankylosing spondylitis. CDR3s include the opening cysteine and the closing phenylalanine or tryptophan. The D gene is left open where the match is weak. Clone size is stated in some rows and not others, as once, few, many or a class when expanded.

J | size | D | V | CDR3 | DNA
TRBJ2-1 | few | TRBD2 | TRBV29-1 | CSAPKAGLAGGPGEQFF | TGCAGCGCCCCTAAAGCAGGACTAGCGGGAGGGCCGGGTGAGCAGTTCTTC
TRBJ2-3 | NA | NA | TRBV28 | CASSLTGFDTQYF | TGTGCCAGCAGTCTCACAGGGTTCGATACGCAGTATTTT
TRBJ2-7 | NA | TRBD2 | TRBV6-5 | CASSWGSGVAYEQYF | TGTGCCAGCAGTTGGGGTAGCGGGGTAGCGTACGAGCAGTACTTC
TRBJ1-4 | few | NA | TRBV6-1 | CASRNGGGGEKLFF | TGTGCCAGCAGAAACGGGGGTGGCGGTGAAAAACTGTTTTTT
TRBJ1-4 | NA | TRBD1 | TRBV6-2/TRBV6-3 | CASAFHGPGQGAEKLFF | TGTGCCAGCGCGTTCCATGGCCCGGGACAGGGGGCTGAAAAACTGTTTTTT
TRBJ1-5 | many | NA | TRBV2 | CASSVGVRDQPQHF | TGTGCCAGCAGTGTGGGCGTTCGAGATCAGCCCCAGCATTTT
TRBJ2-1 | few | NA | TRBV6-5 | CASSYLRGTLGSYNEQFF | TGTGCCAGCAGTTATCTTAGGGGAACCCTCGGCTCCTACAATGAGCAGTTCTTC
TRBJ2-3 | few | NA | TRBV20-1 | CSASFEDTQYF | TGCAGTGCTAGTTTTGAAGATACGCAGTATTTT
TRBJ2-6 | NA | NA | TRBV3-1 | CASSQDRWGSPGANVLTF | TGTGCCAGCAGCCAAGATCGTTGGGGAAGCCCTGGGGCCAACGTCCTGACTTTC
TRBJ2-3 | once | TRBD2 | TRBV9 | CASSVVPAGGPSDTQYF | TGTGCCAGCAGCGTAGTACCAGCGGGAGGGCCATCAGATACGCAGTATTTT
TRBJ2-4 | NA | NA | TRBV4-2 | CASSKVETKNIQYF | TGTGCCAGCAGCAAAGTAGAGACCAAAAACATTCAGTACTTC
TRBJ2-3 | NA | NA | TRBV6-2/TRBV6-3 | CASSYEYGADTQYF | TGTGCCAGCAGTTACGAGTATGGGGCCGATACGCAGTATTTT
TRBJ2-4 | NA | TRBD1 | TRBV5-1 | CASSGRTGGNIQYF | TGCGCCAGCAGCGGGAGGACAGGGGGGAACATTCAGTACTTC
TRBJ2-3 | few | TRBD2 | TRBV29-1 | CSVRASGRAGYRTDTQYF | TGCAGCGTTCGGGCTAGCGGGAGGGCCGGGTATCGCACAGATACGCAGTATTTT
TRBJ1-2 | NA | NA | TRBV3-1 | CASSQGYATGINYGYTF | TGTGCCAGCAGCCAAGGATACGCGACAGGTATTAACTATGGCTACACCTTC
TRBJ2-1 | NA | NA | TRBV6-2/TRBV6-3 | CASSRNPLAANFYNEQFF | TGTGCCAGCAGTAGGAACCCCCTGGCGGCCAACTTCTACAATGAGCAGTTCTTC
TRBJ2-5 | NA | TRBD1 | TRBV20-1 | CSAGDRGRGETQYF | TGCAGTGCTGGGGACAGGGGGCGAGGAGAGACCCAGTACTTC
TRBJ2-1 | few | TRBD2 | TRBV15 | CATSRERGASGRRREQFF | TGTGCCACCAGCAGAGAGAGAGGCGCTAGCGGGAGGAGGCGGGAGCAGTTCTTC
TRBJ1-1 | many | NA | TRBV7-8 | CASSLGVDTEAFF | TGTGCCAGCAGCTTAGGTGTCGACACTGAAGCTTTCTTT
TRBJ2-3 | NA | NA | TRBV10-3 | CASYEDVADTQYF | TGTGCCTCGTATGAGGACGTGGCAGATACGCAGTATTTT
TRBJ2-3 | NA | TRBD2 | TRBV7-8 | CASSLLPSGRASGTQYF | TGTGCCAGCAGCTTACTACCTAGCGGGAGGGCCTCGGGGACGCAGTATTTT
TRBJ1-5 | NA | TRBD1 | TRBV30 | CAWSVLGQGRQPQHF | TGTGCCTGGAGTGTACTAGGACAGGGACGTCAGCCCCAGCATTTT
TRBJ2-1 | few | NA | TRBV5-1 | CASSSLDRIYNEQFF | TGCGCCAGCAGCAGCCTAGACAGAATATACAATGAGCAGTTCTTC